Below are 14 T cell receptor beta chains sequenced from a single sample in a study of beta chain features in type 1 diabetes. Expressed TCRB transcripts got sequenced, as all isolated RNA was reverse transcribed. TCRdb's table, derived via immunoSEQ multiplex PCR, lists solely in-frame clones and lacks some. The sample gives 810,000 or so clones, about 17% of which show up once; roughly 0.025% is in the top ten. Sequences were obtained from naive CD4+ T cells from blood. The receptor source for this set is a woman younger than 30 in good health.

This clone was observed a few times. The CDR3 reads CASSQDRAWRPGANVLTF. CDR3 nucleotides: TGCGCCAGCAGCCAAGACCGAGCCTGGAGGCCTGGGGCCAACGTCCTGACTTTC. The chain carries TRBV4-1 and TRBJ2-6; a possible D gene is TRBD2 (5 bases). Germline CDR1 reads MGHRA; CDR2 reads YSYEKL. The CDR3 runs 18 residues. The V end lost 0 bases, the J end lost 2 bases, and 14 bases lay between the germline ends.

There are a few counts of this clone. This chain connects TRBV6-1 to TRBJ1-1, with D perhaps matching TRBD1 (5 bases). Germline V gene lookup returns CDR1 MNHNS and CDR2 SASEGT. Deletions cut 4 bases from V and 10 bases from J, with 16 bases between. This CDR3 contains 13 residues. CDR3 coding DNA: TGTGCCAGCAGTGCTGACAGTCAGTCCATAGCTTTCTTT. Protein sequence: CASSADSQSIAFF.

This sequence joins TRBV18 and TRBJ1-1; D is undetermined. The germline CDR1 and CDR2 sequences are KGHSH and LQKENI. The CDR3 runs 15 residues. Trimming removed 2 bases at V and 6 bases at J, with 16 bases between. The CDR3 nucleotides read TGTGCCAGCTCACCATTGGACGAGCCAACCTCTGAAGCTTTCTTT. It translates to CASSPLDEPTSEAFF.

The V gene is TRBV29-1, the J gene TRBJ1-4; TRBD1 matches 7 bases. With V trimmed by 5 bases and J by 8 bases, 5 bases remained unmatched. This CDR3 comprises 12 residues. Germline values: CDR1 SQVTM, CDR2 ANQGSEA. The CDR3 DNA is TGCAGCGTTCAGGGGGATAGAGAAAAACTGTTTTTT. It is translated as CSVQGDREKLFF.

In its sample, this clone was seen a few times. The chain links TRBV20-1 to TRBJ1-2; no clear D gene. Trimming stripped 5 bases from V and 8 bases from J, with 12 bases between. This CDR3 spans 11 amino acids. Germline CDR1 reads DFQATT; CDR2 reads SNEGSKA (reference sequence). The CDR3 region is CSASGIRGYTF. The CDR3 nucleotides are TGCAGTGCTTCCGGGATCCGGGGCTACACCTTC.

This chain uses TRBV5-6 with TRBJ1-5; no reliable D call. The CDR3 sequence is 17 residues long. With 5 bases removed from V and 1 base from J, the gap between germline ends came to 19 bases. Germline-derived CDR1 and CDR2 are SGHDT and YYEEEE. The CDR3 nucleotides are TGTGCCAGCAGGTCTTGGGTGGCTCGGGGAAGCAATCAGCCCCAGCATTTT. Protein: CASRSWVARGSNQPQHF.

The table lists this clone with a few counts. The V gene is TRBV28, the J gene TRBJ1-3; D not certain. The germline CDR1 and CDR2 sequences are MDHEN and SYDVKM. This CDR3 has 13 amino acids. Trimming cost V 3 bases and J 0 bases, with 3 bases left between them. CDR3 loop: CASSFNSGNTIYF. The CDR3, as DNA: TGTGCCAGCAGTTTTAACTCTGGAAACACCATATATTTT.

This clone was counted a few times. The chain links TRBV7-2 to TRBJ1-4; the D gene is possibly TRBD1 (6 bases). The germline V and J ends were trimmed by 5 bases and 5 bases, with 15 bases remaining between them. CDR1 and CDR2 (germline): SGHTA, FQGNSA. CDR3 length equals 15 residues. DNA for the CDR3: TGTGCCAGCAGCCTAACAACAGGGATCAATGAAAAACTGTTTTTT. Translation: CASSLTTGINEKLFF. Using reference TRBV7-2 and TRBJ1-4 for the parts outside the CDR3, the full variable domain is GAGVSQSPSNKVTEKGKDVELRCDPISGHTALYWYRQSLGQGLEFLIYFQGNSAPDKSGLPSDRFSAERTGGSVSTLTIQRTQQEDSAVYLCASSLTTGINEKLFFGSGTQLSVL.

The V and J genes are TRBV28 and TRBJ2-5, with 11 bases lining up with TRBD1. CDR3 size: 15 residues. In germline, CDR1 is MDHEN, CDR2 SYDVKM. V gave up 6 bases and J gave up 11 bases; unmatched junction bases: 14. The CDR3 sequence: CASSGQGASSREQYF. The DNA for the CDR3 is TGTGCCAGCAGCGGACAGGGGGCGTCATCGAGAGAGCAGTACTTC.

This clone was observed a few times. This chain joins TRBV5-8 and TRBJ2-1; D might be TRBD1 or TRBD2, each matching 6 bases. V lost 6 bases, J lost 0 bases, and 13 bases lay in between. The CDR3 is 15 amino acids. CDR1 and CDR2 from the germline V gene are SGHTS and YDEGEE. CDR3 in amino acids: CASNFWGASYNEQFF. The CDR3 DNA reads TGTGCCAGCAACTTCTGGGGGGCCTCCTACAATGAGCAGTTCTTC.

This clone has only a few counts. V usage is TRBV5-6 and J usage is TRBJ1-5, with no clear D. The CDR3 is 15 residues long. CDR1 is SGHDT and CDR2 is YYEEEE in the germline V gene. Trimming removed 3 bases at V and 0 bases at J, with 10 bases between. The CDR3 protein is CASSSSLASNQPQHF. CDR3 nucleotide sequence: TGTGCCAGCAGCTCATCCTTGGCTAGCAATCAGCCCCAGCATTTT.

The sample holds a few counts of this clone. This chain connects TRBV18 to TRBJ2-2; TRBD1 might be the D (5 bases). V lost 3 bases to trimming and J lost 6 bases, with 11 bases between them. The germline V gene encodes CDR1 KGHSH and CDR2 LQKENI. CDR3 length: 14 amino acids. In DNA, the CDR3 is TGTGCCAGCTCACCGGACATGGCACCCGGGGAGCTGTTTTTT. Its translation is CASSPDMAPGELFF. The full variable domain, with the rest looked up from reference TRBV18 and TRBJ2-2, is NAGVMQNPRHLVRRRGQEARLRCSPMKGHSHVYWYRQLPEEGLKFMVYLQKENIIDESGMPKERFSAEFPKEGPSILRIQQVVRGDSAAYFCASSPDMAPGELFFGEGSRLTVL.

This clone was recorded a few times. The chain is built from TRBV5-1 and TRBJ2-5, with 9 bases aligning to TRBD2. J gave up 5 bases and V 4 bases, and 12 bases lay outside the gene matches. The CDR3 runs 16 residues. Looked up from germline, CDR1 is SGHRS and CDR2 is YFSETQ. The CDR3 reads CASSPQVSGSKETQYF. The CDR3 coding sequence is TGCGCCAGCAGCCCTCAGGTTAGCGGGAGCAAGGAGACCCAGTACTTC.

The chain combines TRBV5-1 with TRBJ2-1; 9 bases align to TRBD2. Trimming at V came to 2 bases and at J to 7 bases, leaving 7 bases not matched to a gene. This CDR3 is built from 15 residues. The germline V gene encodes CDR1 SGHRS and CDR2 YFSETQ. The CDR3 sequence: CASSFSGSLWNEQFF. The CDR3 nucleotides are TGCGCCAGCAGCTTTAGCGGGAGCCTTTGGAATGAGCAGTTCTTC.